Listed below are T cell receptor beta chains from one sample, sequenced in a study of beta chain features in type 1 diabetes. Generated by immunoSEQ multiplex PCR, the TCRdb table keeps only in-frame clones and is missing some. The sample holds 330,000 or so clones, roughly 12% seen once. The sample consisted of naive CD4+ T cells from blood. The origin of the receptors is a woman aged 18-29 years with type 1 diabetes. Both conserved end residues are part of each CDR3. Fields, in order: D gene, J gene, V gene, clone size, CDR3 DNA, CDR3 protein. A D gene is named only where the DNA matches it firmly. Some rows have no size entry. The others give once, few or many, or a class for an expanded clone.

NA | TRBJ2-7 | TRBV7-2 | few | TGTGCCAGCAGTCGTCAGGGCTACGAGCAGTACTTC | CASSRQGYEQYF
TRBD2 | TRBJ2-3 | TRBV5-1 | few | TGCGCCAGCAGCTCGGGACTAGCGGATGGTGCAGATACGCAGTATTTT | CASSSGLADGADTQYF
NA | TRBJ1-5 | TRBV29-1 | NA | TGCAGCGTTGCGGCAGGCCACAATCAGCCCCAGCATTTT | CSVAAGHNQPQHF
TRBD1 | TRBJ2-2 | TRBV2 | few | TGTGCCAGCAGTGCCCCGGGACAGGGCACCGGGGAGCTGTTTTTT | CASSAPGQGTGELFF
NA | TRBJ1-2 | TRBV9 | NA | TGTGCCAGCAGCGTAGCCCGGGACTATGGCTACACCTTC | CASSVARDYGYTF
TRBD2 | TRBJ2-1 | TRBV2 | NA | TGTGCCAGCAGAGCCCTAGCGGGAAACAATGAGCAGTTCTTC | CASRALAGNNEQFF
TRBD2 | TRBJ2-7 | TRBV5-4 | few | TGTGCCAGCAGCCCAGGACTAGCGGGAGGTAACGAGCAGTACTTC | CASSPGLAGGNEQYF
TRBD1 | TRBJ2-5 | TRBV10-3 | few | TGTGCCATCAGTCCCGGGACAGGGACATCATTAGGAGAGACCCAGTACTTC | CAISPGTGTSLGETQYF
NA | TRBJ2-2 | TRBV5-6 | NA | TGTGCCAGCAGCTCTGGAGCGAACACCGGGGAGCTGTTTTTT | CASSSGANTGELFF
NA | TRBJ2-7 | TRBV5-6 | NA | TGTGCCAGCAGCCTCTCAGACTACGAGCAGTACTTC | CASSLSDYEQYF
NA | TRBJ2-4 | TRBV2 | NA | TGTGCCAGCAGCACTGATCGCTCCGGGGGGCACATTCAGTACTTC | CASSTDRSGGHIQYF
TRBD2 | TRBJ2-5 | TRBV27 | few | TGTGCCAGCAGTCCTCTTTCGGGAGGCTCCGTGGGGACCCAGTACTTC | CASSPLSGGSVGTQYF
NA | TRBJ2-6 | TRBV6-6 | few | TGTGCCAGCAATCTGTCTGGGGCCAACGTCCTGACTTTC | CASNLSGANVLTF
NA | TRBJ2-7 | TRBV4-2 | NA | TGTGCCAGCAGCCAAGACGGACACCTATCCTACGAGCAGTACTTC | CASSQDGHLSYEQYF